The 25 T cell receptor beta chains in this list originate from one sample, sequenced in a study of blood T cell repertoires in COVID-19. Only in-frame clones appear in the TCRdb table, and some are missing; sequencing was by immunoSEQ multiplex PCR. The sample holds some 200,000 clones, just over 85% seen once. The source material was peripheral blood. The receptors originated from a man older than 75 with acute or convalescent COVID-19.

This chain connects TRBV18 to TRBJ2-7; TRBD1 aligns across 11 bases. Germline-derived CDR1 and CDR2 are KGHSH and LQKENI. This CDR3 is built from 15 residues. V shed 1 base, J shed 5 bases, and the junction held 4 bases outside the gene matches. In DNA form, the CDR3 reads TGTGCCAGCTCACCACTAGGACAGGGGGCCGACGAGCAGTACTTC. Encoded protein: CASSPLGQGADEQYF. Filled out from reference TRBV18 and TRBJ2-7, the complete variable domain reads NAGVMQNPRHLVRRRGQEARLRCSPMKGHSHVYWYRQLPEEGLKFMVYLQKENIIDESGMPKERFSAEFPKEGPSILRIQQVVRGDSAAYFCASSPLGQGADEQYFGPGTRLTVT.

V and J are TRBV18 and TRBJ1-6; D is perhaps TRBD1 (6 bases). The CDR3 has 15 amino acids. CDR1 KGHSH and CDR2 LQKENI come from the germline V gene. V was shortened by 0 bases and J by 10 bases, with 13 bases between the two germline ends. The CDR3 nucleotides read TGTGCCAGCTCACCACCAGCAGGGGCTGGGTCACCCCTCCACTTT. Translation gives CASSPPAGAGSPLHF. Full variable domain (rest looked up from reference TRBV18 and TRBJ1-6): NAGVMQNPRHLVRRRGQEARLRCSPMKGHSHVYWYRQLPEEGLKFMVYLQKENIIDESGMPKERFSAEFPKEGPSILRIQQVVRGDSAAYFCASSPPAGAGSPLHFGNGTRLTVT.

The rearrangement joins TRBV3-1 (or the pseudogene TRBV3-2) to TRBJ1-5; the D is unclear. Trimming took off 1 base at V and 1 base at J, with 11 bases between the two ends. CDR3 length: 16 residues. CDR1 is LGHDT, CDR2 YNNKEL, per germline (reference sequence). CDR3 coding DNA: TGTGCCAGCAGCCAAGGGGGAGGTCGCAGCAATCAGCCCCAGCATTTT. Protein: CASSQGGGRSNQPQHF.

This chain joins TRBV21-1 and TRBJ2-5; the table names TRBD2, a call not compared with the DNA. TRBV21-1 represents a pseudogene. CDR3 length: 14 residues. CDR3 sequence: CASSKGGDQETQYF. Written as DNA, the CDR3 is TGTGCCAGCAGCAAAGGGGGGGACCAAGAGACCCAGTACTTC.

The chain recombines TRBV30 with TRBJ1-2; 8 bases map to TRBD1. CDR3 length: 14 residues. The germline V gene encodes CDR1 GTSNPN and CDR2 SVGIG (reference sequence). Trimming cost V 1 base and J 6 bases; bases outside gene matches: 7. As DNA, the CDR3 is TGTGCCTGGAGTGGGACAGGGAATATCGATGGCTACACCTTC. The encoded protein is CAWSGTGNIDGYTF. Looking up the rest from reference TRBV30 and TRBJ1-2 gives the full variable domain: SQTIHQWPATLVQPVGSPLSLECTVEGTSNPNLYWYRQAAGRGLQLLFYSVGIGQISSEVPQNLSASRPQDRQFILSSKKLLLSDSGFYLCAWSGTGNIDGYTFGSGTRLTVV.

This clone was seen once. The genes are TRBV2 and TRBJ1-5; possible D gene TRBD1, 5 bases. The V end lost 5 bases, the J end lost 4 bases, and 12 bases lay between the germline ends. The CDR3 contains 14 residues. CDR1 and CDR2 (germline): SNHLY, FYNNEI. CDR3 region: CASSRLGGNQPQHF. Here the CDR3 DNA reads TGTGCCAGCAGTCGCCTGGGGGGGAATCAGCCCCAGCATTTT.

In this sample, this clone turned up once. The chain has TRBV3-1 (or the pseudogene TRBV3-2) and TRBJ1-2, with a weak D call TRBD1 (5 bases). CDR3 size: 12 residues. Trimming took 8 bases from V and 4 from J, leaving 11 bases between them. Germline-derived CDR1 and CDR2 are LGHDT and YNNKEL (reference sequence). CDR3 in DNA: TGTGCCAGCGCCCGGGGGATCTATGGCTACACCTTC. Translated: CASARGIYGYTF.

This clone was detected only a few times. This chain joins TRBV5-4 and TRBJ2-5; 8 nucleotides agree with TRBD2. There are 14 residues in the CDR3. Germline CDR1 SGHNT, CDR2 YYREEE (reference sequence). V shed 0 bases, J shed 10 bases, and the junction held 8 bases outside the gene matches. The CDR3 spells CASSLGAGVLIQYF. CDR3 coding DNA: TGTGCCAGCAGCTTGGGAGCGGGAGTCTTGATCCAGTACTTC.

The rearrangement links TRBV5-7 to TRBJ1-3; D is unresolved. TRBV5-7 is classed as an ORF, of uncertain function. V was shortened by 0 bases and J by 0 bases, with 13 bases between the two germline ends. This CDR3 comprises 17 residues. CDR3 nucleotides: TGTGCCAGCAGCTTGGGGAGTCAGCACCCCTCTGGAAACACCATATATTTT. Its translation: CASSLGSQHPSGNTIYF.

The J gene is TRBJ1-4, the V gene TRBV27, with 8 bases fitting TRBD1. The germline V gene encodes CDR1 MNHEY and CDR2 SMNVEV (reference sequence). This CDR3 has 16 residues. With 4 bases clipped from V and 0 bases from J, the junction kept 4 bases outside the gene matches. The CDR3 DNA reads TGTGCCAGCAGTTGGGACAGGCCCCCAACTAATGAAAAACTGTTTTTT. Its translation is CASSWDRPPTNEKLFF. Full variable domain (remainder filled in from reference TRBV27 and TRBJ1-4): EAQVTQNPRYLITVTGKKLTVTCSQNMNHEYMSWYRQDPGLGLRQIYYSMNVEVTDKGDVPEGYKVSRKEKRNFPLILESPSPNQTSLYFCASSWDRPPTNEKLFFGSGTQLSVL.

The V call is TRBV7-2, the J call TRBJ1-5, with unresolved D. V was shortened by 4 bases and J by 0 bases, with 7 bases between the two germline ends. The germline V gene encodes CDR1 SGHTA and CDR2 FQGNSA. This CDR3 is built from 14 residues. CDR3 in amino acids: CASSSDYSNQPQHF. Here the CDR3 DNA reads TGTGCCAGCAGCTCAGATTATAGCAATCAGCCCCAGCATTTT.

This clone was observed once. The chain joins TRBV25-1 to TRBJ2-2, with a tentative D call TRBD2 (5 bases). Germline lookup yields CDR1 MGHDK and CDR2 SYGVNS. CDR3 size: 16 residues. V lost 0 bases and J 4 bases, leaving 12 bases between the germline ends. CDR3 bases: TGTGCCAGCAGTGAATATGAGGGAGTCGGCACCGGGGAGCTGTTTTTT. This gives the protein CASSEYEGVGTGELFF.

This clone was recorded a few times. DNA for the CDR3: TGTGCCAGCAGCTTAGTAGCGGGGCCAGCAAATGAGCAGTTCTTC. Translated: CASSLVAGPANEQFF. The chain employs TRBV7-9 and TRBJ2-1; 8 nucleotides match TRBD2. J was trimmed by 7 bases and V by 1 base; bases with no gene match: 6. This CDR3 spans 15 amino acids. Germline V gene lookup returns CDR1 SEHNR and CDR2 FQNEAQ (reference sequence).

The chain has TRBV30 and TRBJ1-4; weak D call: TRBD1 (5 bases). The CDR3 totals 14 residues. Germline V gene data show CDR1 as GTSNPN and CDR2 as SVGIG (reference sequence). The V and J ends lost 8 bases and 3 bases respectively, with 16 bases between them. This chain's CDR3 is CAAGTPWANEKLFF. The CDR3, as DNA: TGTGCCGCCGGGACTCCGTGGGCTAATGAAAAACTGTTTTTT.

The V call is TRBV29-1, the J call TRBJ1-5; the match to TRBD1 covers 7 bases. J was trimmed by 2 bases and V by 1 base; bases with no gene match: 2. There are 14 residues in the CDR3. CDR1 is SQVTM, CDR2 ANQGSEA, per germline. This chain's CDR3 is CSVEVTGGNQPQHF. DNA for the CDR3: TGCAGCGTTGAAGTTACAGGGGGCAATCAGCCCCAGCATTTT.

The chain recombines TRBV7-9 with TRBJ2-7; TRBD2 is a possible D gene (6 bases). V was trimmed by 3 bases and J by 0 bases, leaving 12 bases between them. CDR1 and CDR2 (germline): SEHNR, FQNEAQ (reference sequence). This CDR3 is built from 15 residues. The CDR3 loop is CASSFLALSSYEQYV. CDR3 nucleotide sequence: TGTGCCAGCAGCTTTCTAGCGTTGAGCTCCTACGAGCAGTACGTC.

This sequence joins TRBV5-1 and TRBJ1-5, with TRBD1 matching 7 bases. This CDR3 has 15 residues. Trimming removed 4 bases from V and 1 base from J; junction bases left unmatched: 5. CDR1 SGHRS and CDR2 YFSETQ come from the germline V gene. CDR3 DNA: TGCGCCAGCAGCCTACAGGGGCGAAGCAATCAGCCCCAGCATTTT. Protein sequence: CASSLQGRSNQPQHF.

The chain has TRBV5-3 and TRBJ1-5; 9 bases fit TRBD1. Being an ORF, TRBV5-3 has a function that is uncertain. The CDR3 is 15 residues long. V gave up 7 bases and J gave up 3 bases; unmatched junction bases: 8. In DNA, the CDR3 is TGTGCCAGATGGCGGGACAGGGACCCCAATCAGCCCCAGCATTTT. Encoded protein: CARWRDRDPNQPQHF.

DNA of the CDR3: TGTGCCAGCAGCTTAGTGGGACTAGGAACGGATACGCAGTATTTT. Its translation is CASSLVGLGTDTQYF. This chain links TRBV7-2 with TRBJ2-3, with 8 positions matching TRBD2. The CDR3 is made up of 15 amino acids. Looked up from germline, CDR1 is SGHTA and CDR2 is FQGNSA. Unmatched junction bases numbered 6, after V lost 1 base and J lost 6 bases.

The J gene is TRBJ2-5, the V gene TRBV27, with D perhaps matching TRBD2 (6 bases). Germline lookup yields CDR1 MNHEY and CDR2 SMNVEV (reference sequence). The CDR3 has 14 amino acids. V was cut by 5 bases and J by 1 base, with 11 bases left in between. Written as DNA, the CDR3 is TGTGCCAGCAGTAACCGGGGGTCCCAAGAGACCCAGTACTTC. This translates into CASSNRGSQETQYF.

This clone was observed a few times. V and J are TRBV7-3 and TRBJ2-5, with a tentative D call TRBD2 (5 bases). The CDR3 is 14 residues long. Germline assignment: CDR1 SGHTA and CDR2 FQGTGA. Trimming took off 0 bases at V and 4 bases at J, with 9 bases between the two ends. The CDR3 here is CASSLTGAGETQYF. In DNA, the CDR3 is TGTGCCAGCAGCTTAACTGGTGCGGGAGAGACCCAGTACTTC.

CDR3 DNA: TGTGCCACCAGTGATTTAGGGACTGGGAGGCCCCGGCAGTTCTTC. Translating it yields CATSDLGTGRPRQFF. V gene TRBV24-1 combines with J gene TRBJ2-1; a weak D match, TRBD2 (6 bases). Germline V gene lookup returns CDR1 KGHDR and CDR2 SFDVKD. Trimming stripped 1 base from V and 12 bases from J, with 18 bases between. This CDR3 region has 15 residues.

This clone showed up just a few times. The chain couples TRBV25-1 to TRBJ2-7; tentatively, D is TRBD1 (5 bases). The V end was cut by 3 bases, the J end by 2 bases, with 14 bases between. CDR3 length: 15 amino acids. Germline values: CDR1 MGHDK, CDR2 SYGVNS. CDR3: CASSDPVNRTYEQYF. CDR3 in DNA: TGTGCCAGCAGTGATCCAGTGAACAGGACCTACGAGCAGTACTTC.

This clone was counted between two and nine times. The gene calls are TRBV6-2 or TRBV6-3 and TRBJ2-7; D remains ambiguous. The CDR3 contains 13 residues. In germline, CDR1 is MNHEY, CDR2 SVGEGT. Trimming took 6 bases from V and 6 from J, leaving 15 bases between them. The CDR3 region has the DNA TGTGCCAGCAGCCCACCAGACTCCCGCGAGCAGTACGTC. It translates to CASSPPDSREQYV.

V is TRBV6-4 and J is TRBJ1-5; maybe TRBD1 (5 bases). V dropped 3 bases and J dropped 10 bases, with 13 bases sitting between them. The CDR3 spans 13 residues. The germline gives CDR1 MRHNA, CDR2 SNTAGT. The CDR3 bases are TGTGCCAGCAGTGAGGGGCCCCTGGGACCCCAGCATTTT. Its translation is CASSEGPLGPQHF.